The clone carrying this T cell receptor (beta chain) has only a few counts. The antigen remains undetermined. The authors produced TCR alpha and TCR beta cDNA libraries with sample barcodes and UMIs by 5'RACE using constant-segment primers. TCRdb processed the 5' RACE reads anew with MiXCR; each CDR3 protein has one entry. In the table there are about 200,000 distinct CDR3 sequences, roughly 17% of which are singletons. This specimen belongs to a study of T-cell memory formation after mild COVID-19. The CDR3 sequence is 15 residues long. V lost 5 bases and J lost 5, with 13 bases in between. Findings of the study overall: The main location of contracting CD4+ clones was CM and EM, and that of contracting CD8+ clones was EMRA. Memory cells collected pre-infection included some clones that later responded, suggesting cross-reactive memory joined. Contracting clones, day 15 to 85, had balanced CD4/CD8, and later expanders favored CD4+.

Source material: PBMCs or a T cell subset sorted from them (not recorded which). The chain couples TRBV12-3 or TRBV12-4 to TRBJ1-6; perhaps TRBD1 as D (5 bases). This receptor was identified in an adult woman who had mild COVID-19 (a few samples of this study predate the infection). Cell type and time point are not known. CDR3 sequence (DNA): TGTGCCAGCAGTGCAGGGATCGCTAATAATTCACCCCTCCACTTT. This codes for CASSAGIANNSPLHF.